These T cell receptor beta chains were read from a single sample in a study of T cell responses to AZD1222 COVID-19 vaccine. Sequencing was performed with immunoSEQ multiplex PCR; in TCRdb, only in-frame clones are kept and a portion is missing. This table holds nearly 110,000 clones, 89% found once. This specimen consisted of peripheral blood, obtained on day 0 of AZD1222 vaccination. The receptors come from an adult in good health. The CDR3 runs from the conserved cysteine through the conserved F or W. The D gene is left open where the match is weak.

CASSRGLGDGYTF | 13 | TRBJ1-2 | TRBV4-3 | -
CASSPGRREVLAAGTDTQYF | 20 | TRBJ2-3 | TRBV6-2/TRBV6-3 | TRBD2
CASSFKGSTEAFF | 13 | TRBJ1-1 | TRBV7-3 | -
CATSEQGISYNEQFF | 15 | TRBJ2-1 | TRBV24-1 | TRBD1
CASSQTGTSGTKNIQYF | 17 | TRBJ2-4 | TRBV6-9 | TRBD2
CASSSNTGNTIYF | 13 | TRBJ1-3 | TRBV7-6 | -
CASSLVAWRDTGEQYF | 16 | TRBJ2-7 | TRBV27 | -
CASSLHYNTEAFF | 13 | TRBJ1-1 | TRBV28 | -
CASSAGTSGYEQYF | 14 | TRBJ2-7 | TRBV9 | TRBD2
CASSLGTGTTNEKLFF | 16 | TRBJ1-4 | TRBV5-1 | TRBD1
CAISEETPNTEAFF | 14 | TRBJ1-1 | TRBV10-3 | -
CATTSGNTDTQYF | 13 | TRBJ2-3 | TRBV10-3 | TRBD2
CASSSARLAGAYEQYF | 16 | TRBJ2-7 | TRBV6-2/TRBV6-3 | TRBD2
CASSRGQENEKLFF | 14 | TRBJ1-4 | TRBV5-1 | TRBD1
CASRLTSVNTQYF | 13 | TRBJ2-3 | TRBV6-5 | TRBD2
CASSYAGVREQYF | 13 | TRBJ2-7 | TRBV6-5 | TRBD2
CASSPHRDRGETQYF | 15 | TRBJ2-5 | TRBV9 | TRBD1
CASSPTTGVSPLHF | 14 | TRBJ1-6 | TRBV11-3 | TRBD1
CASAGGGKSNTGELFF | 16 | TRBJ2-2 | TRBV5-1 | TRBD2
CASSLYGSNYGYTF | 14 | TRBJ1-2 | TRBV7-2 | -
CASSPGLADRTDTQYF | 16 | TRBJ2-3 | TRBV4-3 | TRBD2
CASSLHARGNTIYF | 14 | TRBJ1-3 | TRBV11-2 | -
CAWSVPTSYPSGEQYF | 16 | TRBJ2-7 | TRBV30 | TRBD2
CASSRDYQETQYF | 13 | TRBJ2-5 | TRBV5-6 | -
CASSVWSLGGGGNTIYF | 17 | TRBJ1-3 | TRBV7-2 | -
CASSFYQGRNIQYF | 14 | TRBJ2-4 | TRBV7-2 | -
CASSPREGAYEQYF | 14 | TRBJ2-7 | TRBV18 | -
CSAGQTNQPQHF | 12 | TRBJ1-5 | TRBV29-1 | -
CASSRTSGRSYEQYF | 15 | TRBJ2-7 | TRBV19 | TRBD2
CASRLIGPQHF | 11 | TRBJ1-5 | TRBV28 | -
CASSPPGVDEQYF | 13 | TRBJ2-7 | TRBV18 | -
CASSQESQGSNQPQHF | 16 | TRBJ1-5 | TRBV3-1/TRBV3-2 | -
CASSQRLWNYGYTF | 14 | TRBJ1-2 | TRBV14 | -
CATGLAGAYEQYF | 13 | TRBJ2-7 | TRBV10-3 | TRBD2
CASSGGRAGYEQYF | 14 | TRBJ2-7 | TRBV5-1 | TRBD2
CASSKGQGPNQPQHF | 15 | TRBJ1-5 | TRBV19 | -
CASSRQGNSYNEQFF | 15 | TRBJ2-1 | TRBV11-2 | TRBD1
CASSGRTGGDEQFF | 14 | TRBJ2-1 | TRBV5-6 | TRBD1
CASSLGGGKSGNTIYF | 16 | TRBJ1-3 | TRBV7-9 | -
CASSRGRGYEQYF | 13 | TRBJ2-7 | TRBV3-1/TRBV3-2 | TRBD2
CSVDRAGGTEAFF | 13 | TRBJ1-1 | TRBV29-1 | -
CASSLIWATPNEQFF | 15 | TRBJ2-1 | TRBV7-3 | -
CASSFEGRSYEQYF | 14 | TRBJ2-7 | TRBV27 | -
CASSVGSSGDYNEQFF | 16 | TRBJ2-1 | TRBV6-4 | TRBD2
CATSDPRGGFLRDEQYF | 17 | TRBJ2-7 | TRBV24-1 | -
CASSLDWGREQYF | 13 | TRBJ2-7 | TRBV7-2 | -
CASSYLRTGHSYNEQFF | 17 | TRBJ2-1 | TRBV6-2/TRBV6-3 | TRBD1
CASTVSSYEQYF | 12 | TRBJ2-7 | TRBV28 | -
CASSFGLAGYEQYF | 14 | TRBJ2-7 | TRBV11-1 | -
CASSLVQGVSNQPQHF | 16 | TRBJ1-5 | TRBV7-8 | -
CASSRAGVYEQYF | 13 | TRBJ2-7 | TRBV6-2/TRBV6-3 | -
CASTSRSSSGSSYEQYF | 17 | TRBJ2-7 | TRBV28 | TRBD2
CASSFLAGYEQYF | 13 | TRBJ2-7 | TRBV5-1 | -